These T cell receptor beta chains were read from a single sample in a study of T cells in Graves' hyperthyroidism and ophthalmopathy. TCRdb redid the calling of the multiplex PCR reads with MiXCR, one entry per CDR3 protein. The top ten clones hold about a quarter of a sample with approximately 360,000 distinct CDR3 sequences, approximately 14% of them seen once. Sequencing was done on a sample of blood. These TCRs come from a woman under 30 with Graves' hyperthyroidism that later progressed to Graves' ophthalmopathy. CDR3s include the opening cysteine and the closing phenylalanine or tryptophan. The D gene is left open where the match is weak. Expanded clones get a size class; other rows say once, few or many, or leave the size out.

TRBJ2-3	TRBV20-1	once	.	TGCAGTGTCCCGGGCCGTGACACAGATACGCAGTATTTT	CSVPGRDTDTQYF
TRBJ2-4	TRBV3-1	many	.	TGTGCCAGCAGCCCCTTTGAAAACATTCAGTACTTC	CASSPFENIQYF
TRBJ2-7	TRBV27	few	.	TGTGCCAGCCGGGCGGGGAATGAGCAGTACTTC	CASRAGNEQYF
TRBJ2-7	TRBV20-1	few	TRBD2	TGCAGTGCTAGAGATGGCGGGAGGATCTACGAGCAGTACTTC	CSARDGGRIYEQYF
TRBJ2-7	TRBV28	many	.	TGTGCCAGCAGTTCACAAGGGACGGCATTATCGTACGAGCAGTACTTC	CASSSQGTALSYEQYF
TRBJ1-3	TRBV28	many	.	TGTGCCAGCAGTTCCGCAGGGGCTAGGGGCGGTGGAAACACCATATATTTT	CASSSAGARGGGNTIYF
TRBJ2-5	TRBV6-2/TRBV6-3	.	TRBD1	TGTGCCAGCAGTTACCCGGGACAGGGCATCCAAGAGACCCAGTACTTC	CASSYPGQGIQETQYF
TRBJ2-7	TRBV20-1	many	TRBD2	TGCAGTGCTAAGGGCGGGAGATCCCCCTACGAGCAGTACTTC	CSAKGGRSPYEQYF
TRBJ2-3	TRBV28	many	.	TGTGCCAGCAGTTTCCGACGAGAGGTAGCGCCATTCCCTAGCACAGATACGCAGTATTTT	CASSFRREVAPFPSTDTQYF
TRBJ2-5	TRBV25-1	.	TRBD1	TGTGCCAGCAGTGGGTTTGGCGACAGGGTCCTGTACCAAGAGACCCAGTACTTC	CASSGFGDRVLYQETQYF
TRBJ1-2	TRBV4-1	.	.	TGCGCCAGCAGCCACCCACAGGGTACCCACTATGGCTACACCTTC	CASSHPQGTHYGYTF
TRBJ2-2	TRBV3-1	few	TRBD1	TGTGCCAGCAGCGGGCAGGGGGTGGACACCGGGGAGCTGTTTTTT	CASSGQGVDTGELFF
TRBJ1-5	TRBV7-9	few	.	TGTGCCAGCAGCTTAGCGTTGGGGAGCCGTCTTTCGGCCCAGCATTTT	CASSLALGSRLSAQHF
TRBJ2-7	TRBV6-2/TRBV6-3	.	.	TGTGCCAGCAGTTACTCGGAGGGAAGTTGGTCCGAGCAGTACTTC	CASSYSEGSWSEQYF
TRBJ2-1	TRBV3-2	few	.	TGTGCCAGCAGCCAAGATAGCGGGAGGGGGAATGAGCAGTTCTTC	CASSQDSGRGNEQFF
TRBJ2-7	TRBV7-9	.	TRBD2	TGTGCCAGCAGCTTAAGCGGGACTAGCGGGACCGGGGAGCAGTACTTC	CASSLSGTSGTGEQYF
TRBJ2-5	TRBV3-1	many	TRBD2	TGTGCCAGCAGCCAAGGGGCTAGCGGGTACCAAGAGACCCAGTACTTC	CASSQGASGYQETQYF
TRBJ2-1	TRBV7-3	many	.	TGTGCCAGCAGCTTAATCCCCCTAGCAATAGGTGAGCAGTTCTTC	CASSLIPLAIGEQFF
TRBJ2-2	TRBV27	few	.	TGTGCCAGCAGTCCTTACACTATTATGACTAGACTGAACACCGGGGAGCTGTTTTTT	CASSPYTIMTRLNTGELFF
TRBJ1-5	TRBV6-1	few	.	TGTGCCAGCAGTGGACTTATTACAGATCAGCCCCAGCATTTT	CASSGLITDQPQHF
TRBJ2-3	TRBV7-6	.	TRBD1	TGTGCCAGCAGCTTAGCCGGGACAGGGGGCACAGATACGCAGTATTTT	CASSLAGTGGTDTQYF
TRBJ2-3	TRBV5-8	many	.	TGTGCCAGCAGCTTGGCTTCGGGGGGCACAGATACGCAGTATTTT	CASSLASGGTDTQYF
TRBJ2-7	TRBV28	many	.	TGTGCCAGCAGTTTAAGGAACGAGCAGTACTTC	CASSLRNEQYF
TRBJ2-1	TRBV24-1	.	.	TGTGCCACCAGTGACGTGGCAGGGAGGACGAATGAGCAGTTCTTC	CATSDVAGRTNEQFF
TRBJ2-1	TRBV6-5	.	.	TGTGCCAGCAGTTACGATGGGCAGTCCAATGAGCAGTTCTTC	CASSYDGQSNEQFF
TRBJ1-1	TRBV18	many	TRBD1	TGTGCCAGCTCACCAGAGGGGGCTTTCACTGAAGCTTTCTTT	CASSPEGAFTEAFF
TRBJ2-7	TRBV10-3	many	TRBD1	TGTGCCATCACCGGGACAGGCTACGAGCAGTACTTC	CAITGTGYEQYF
TRBJ2-7	TRBV6-1	many	.	TGTGCCAGCAGTGAGGAAACAGGGGGGGCTTACGAGCAGTACTTC	CASSEETGGAYEQYF
TRBJ2-3	TRBV7-8	.	.	TGTGCCAGCAGCTTTTCCCTCGACCGCACAGATACGCAGTATTTT	CASSFSLDRTDTQYF
TRBJ2-3	TRBV11-2	many	TRBD2	TGTGCCAGCAGCTTAGATCTCGTGCCGGGACTAGCGGGACCCACAGATACGCAGTATTTT	CASSLDLVPGLAGPTDTQYF
TRBJ2-7	TRBV20-1	.	TRBD2	TGCAGTGGTTCTGGCGGGAGGGCGTACGAGCAGTACTTC	CSGSGGRAYEQYF
TRBJ2-7	TRBV5-6	many	TRBD2	TGTGCCAGCAGCTTGACTAGCGTTCCCTACGAGCAGTACTTC	CASSLTSVPYEQYF
TRBJ2-7	TRBV7-2	many	.	TGTGCCAGCAGCCCTAATCCCAGCCCTTCCTACGAGCAGTACTTC	CASSPNPSPSYEQYF
TRBJ2-1	TRBV11-3	many	.	TGTGCCAGCAGCGAACCTAGACCCCCCAATACGGAGCAGTTCTTC	CASSEPRPPNTEQFF
TRBJ1-3	TRBV4-3	.	TRBD1	TGCGCCAGCAGCCAGATGACAGGGCCGGGAAACACCATATATTTT	CASSQMTGPGNTIYF
TRBJ2-5	TRBV7-8	many	.	TGTGCCAGCAGCTTAGGGGCGGAGACCCAGTACTTC	CASSLGAETQYF
TRBJ2-1	TRBV6-1	few	.	TGTGCCAGCAGTGAGCGGCCACTAGCCAATGCCTACAATGAGCAGTTCTTC	CASSERPLANAYNEQFF